A single sample gave rise to the 29 T cell receptor beta chains below, sequenced in a study of T cells after yellow fever vaccination. MiXCR, run by TCRdb on the 5' RACE reads, gives a single entry per CDR3 protein. The table lists around 160,000 distinct CDR3 sequences, 6% to 7.5% of them singletons, with 2.5% to 3% in the top ten. This sample comprised CD4+ T cells sorted from PBMCs, obtained around 5 days after the first yellow fever vaccination. These receptors were taken from a man in his late teens or twenties who received the YFV17D yellow fever vaccine.

This clonotype was counted at least ten times. The chain combines TRBV5-1 with TRBJ1-1, with D perhaps TRBD1 (5 bases). The germline V gene encodes CDR1 SGHRS and CDR2 YFSETQ. V shed 0 bases and J shed 6 bases, with 6 bases lying between them. This CDR3 is built from 12 residues. CDR3 DNA sequence: TGCGCCAGCAGCTTGGAAGGGGCTGAAGCTTTCTTT. Amino acids: CASSLEGAEAFF.

This clonotype was seen more than once but under ten times. This chain links TRBV18 with TRBJ2-7; 7 bases align to TRBD2. Germline V gene lookup returns CDR1 KGHSH and CDR2 LQKENI. This CDR3 has 14 amino acids. Trimming took 3 bases from V and 2 from J; bases not matched to a gene: 4. The DNA for the CDR3 is TGTGCCAGCTCACCGGGACTACAAACCTACGAGCAGTACTTC. Translated, it gives CASSPGLQTYEQYF. The full variable domain, completed using reference TRBV18 and TRBJ2-7, is NAGVMQNPRHLVRRRGQEARLRCSPMKGHSHVYWYRQLPEEGLKFMVYLQKENIIDESGMPKERFSAEFPKEGPSILRIQQVVRGDSAAYFCASSPGLQTYEQYFGPGTRLTVT.

This clonotype was counted many times. The gene calls are TRBV28 and TRBJ2-1; possible D gene TRBD2, 5 bases. This CDR3 is built from 15 residues. Trimming pared 7 bases from V and 4 bases from J, leaving 17 bases between. Per germline, CDR1 MDHEN and CDR2 SYDVKM. For the CDR3, the DNA is TGTGCCAGCACCCTATCGGGGTCCATGTACAATGAGCAGTTCTTC. This translates into CASTLSGSMYNEQFF.

In the case of this clonotype: A read error may explain this, as a much larger clone is one base away. This likely comes from a read error, as the CDR3 has no conserved phenylalanine or tryptophan at its end. This chain uses TRBV18 with TRBJ2-2; D not resolved. The length of the CDR3 is 14 residues. V lost 6 bases, J lost 4 bases, and 12 bases lay in between. The V gene's germline CDR1 is KGHSH and CDR2 LQKENI. The DNA of the CDR3 is TGTGCCAGCTCTCCGGATAAGGGCACCGGGGAGCTGTTTTCT. Translating it yields CASSPDKGTGELFS.

In its sample, this clonotype was seen many times. The gene calls are TRBV5-6 and TRBJ2-5; 10 bases align to TRBD2. J gave up 2 bases and V 3 bases, and 7 bases lay outside the gene matches. The V gene's germline CDR1 is SGHDT and CDR2 YYEEEE. The CDR3 spans 16 residues. The CDR3 loop is CASSWGPSGGQETQYF. As DNA, the CDR3 is TGTGCCAGCAGCTGGGGGCCTAGCGGGGGTCAAGAGACCCAGTACTTC.

The sample holds many counts of this clonotype. This chain links TRBV28 with TRBJ1-5; tentatively, D is TRBD1 (5 bases). CDR1 is MDHEN, CDR2 SYDVKM, per germline. This CDR3 is 13 amino acids long. V lost 6 bases, J lost 6 bases, and 12 bases lay in between. This CDR3 is CASRGWDGQPQHF. The DNA of the CDR3 is TGTGCCAGCAGGGGGTGGGACGGTCAGCCCCAGCATTTT.

This clonotype was observed many times. CDR3 loop: CASSQGTSGATDTQYF. The CDR3 DNA follows: TGTGCCAGCAGCCAAGGGACTAGCGGGGCCACAGATACGCAGTATTTT. The chain combines TRBV4-2 with TRBJ2-3; 12 nucleotides match TRBD2. This CDR3 region has 16 residues. V was pared by 1 base and J by 2 bases, with 1 base of the junction left unmatched. Per the germline V gene, CDR1 is LGHNA and CDR2 is YNFKEQ.

This clonotype was seen repeatedly, ten times or more. J is TRBJ1-2 and V is TRBV5-4; D is unresolved. The germline V gene encodes CDR1 SGHNT and CDR2 YYREEE (reference sequence). The CDR3 has 13 residues. V was clipped by 0 bases and J by 8 bases, with 11 bases between them. CDR3 residues: CASSLGRENGYTF. Here the CDR3 DNA reads TGTGCCAGCAGCTTGGGAAGGGAGAACGGCTACACCTTC. Looking up the rest from reference TRBV5-4 and TRBJ1-2 gives the full variable domain: ETGVTQSPTHLIKTRGQQVTLRCSSQSGHNTVSWYQQALGQGPQFIFQYYREEENGRGNFPPRFSGLQFPNYSSELNVNALELDDSALYLCASSLGRENGYTFGSGTRLTVV.

This clonotype was seen repeatedly, ten times or more. V is TRBV6-1 and J is TRBJ2-1; TRBD1 matches 7 bases. The J segment lost 7 bases and the V segment lost 5 bases, leaving 8 bases of the junction unmatched. Germline V gene lookup returns CDR1 MNHNS and CDR2 SASEGT. CDR3 size: 14 residues. The chain's CDR3 is CASSTGTVLNEQFF. The CDR3 nucleotides are TGTGCCAGCAGTACCGGGACAGTCTTGAATGAGCAGTTCTTC.

This clonotype was recorded at least ten times. The chain couples TRBV6-2 or TRBV6-3 to TRBJ2-4; D remains unclear. The germline gives CDR1 MNHEY, CDR2 SVGEGT. This CDR3 is 14 amino acids long. Trimming took off 2 bases at V and 0 bases at J, with 5 bases between the two ends. The CDR3 DNA sequence: TGTGCCAGCAGTTACAGGGCAGCCAAAAACATTCAGTACTTC. It translates to CASSYRAAKNIQYF.

This clonotype was seen a few times. The rearrangement links TRBV9 to TRBJ2-7; D unclear. Germline V CDR1 and CDR2: SGDLS, YYNGEE. V was clipped by 0 bases and J by 5 bases, with 3 bases between them. The CDR3 sequence is 11 residues long. In DNA form, the CDR3 reads TGTGCCAGCAGCGTAGACCACGAGCAGTACTTC. Protein: CASSVDHEQYF. The full variable domain, rest sourced from reference TRBV9 and TRBJ2-7, is DSGVTQTPKHLITATGQRVTLRCSPRSGDLSVYWYQQSLDQGLQFLIQYYNGEERAKGNILERFSAQQFPDLHSELNLSSLELGDSALYFCASSVDHEQYFGPGTRLTVT.

This clonotype was observed at least ten times. This chain connects TRBV5-1 to TRBJ1-1, with TRBD1 matching 7 bases. Germline V gene lookup returns CDR1 SGHRS and CDR2 YFSETQ. This CDR3 comprises 14 residues. Trimming at V came to 0 bases and at J to 4 bases, leaving 3 bases not matched to a gene. The CDR3 bases are TGCGCCAGCAGCTTGGGAGGGGGCGGCACTGAAGCTTTCTTT. Protein: CASSLGGGGTEAFF.

This clonotype was seen many times. The gene calls are TRBV5-1 and TRBJ1-1; D is uncertain. From germline, CDR1 is SGHRS and CDR2 YFSETQ. V shed 0 bases and J shed 0 bases, with 12 bases lying between them. The CDR3 sequence is 16 residues long. CDR3: CASSLGWQQMNTEAFF. CDR3 coding DNA: TGCGCCAGCAGCTTGGGTTGGCAGCAAATGAACACTGAAGCTTTCTTT.

This chain connects TRBV7-3 to TRBJ2-2, with D unclear. Trimming shortened V by 0 bases and J by 0 bases, and 11 bases separated the two germline ends. Germline values: CDR1 SGHTA, CDR2 FQGTGA. CDR3 length: 17 residues. CDR3 nucleotides: TGTGCCAGCAGCTTAACGAGAGACGGCACGAACACCGGGGAGCTGTTTTTT. Translating gives CASSLTRDGTNTGELFF.

This clonotype was detected ten times or more. The CDR3 sequence: CASSFQFGGEAFF. CDR3 nucleotides: TGTGCCAGCAGTTTCCAATTCGGTGGGGAAGCTTTCTTT. This sequence joins TRBV12-3 or TRBV12-4 and TRBJ1-1; D gene unclear. The ends were cut back, 3 bases at V and 8 bases at J, with 13 bases in the middle. This CDR3 is 13 amino acids long.

The V gene is TRBV5-1, the J gene TRBJ2-3, with D perhaps matching TRBD2 (6 bases). V shed 2 bases and J shed 4 bases, with 11 bases lying between them. The CDR3 sequence is 14 residues long. Per the germline V gene, CDR1 is SGHRS and CDR2 is YFSETQ. The CDR3 coding sequence is TGCGCCAGCAGCTTACGGCGGGGACCAGATACGCAGTATTTT. Protein sequence: CASSLRRGPDTQYF.

This clonotype was found many times. The V gene is TRBV6-5, the J gene TRBJ1-4; no reliable D call. CDR1 and CDR2 from the germline V gene are MNHEY and SVGAGI. V was clipped by 0 bases and J by 5 bases, with 7 bases between them. The length of the CDR3 is 14 residues. This CDR3 reads CASSYSYRNEKLFF. The CDR3 DNA follows: TGTGCCAGCAGTTACTCGTATAGGAATGAAAAACTGTTTTTT.

This clonotype was recorded many times. The chain joins TRBV3-1 to TRBJ1-2; D gene unclear. This CDR3 contains 15 residues. V lost 0 bases and J 0 bases, leaving 8 bases between the germline ends. Per germline, CDR1 LGHDT and CDR2 YNNKEL (reference sequence). CDR3 loop: CASSQDIRANYGYTF. The CDR3 region has the DNA TGTGCCAGCAGCCAAGATATTAGGGCTAACTATGGCTACACCTTC.

This clonotype has at least ten counts. This chain connects TRBV5-5 to TRBJ2-3, with 7 bases fitting TRBD2. Germline V gene data show CDR1 as SGHKS and CDR2 as YYEKEE (reference sequence). V lost 4 bases to trimming and J lost 4 bases; unmatched junction nucleotides: 12. This CDR3 is built from 16 residues. The CDR3: CASSLRPTSYADTQYF. The CDR3 DNA is TGTGCCAGCAGCCTCCGACCGACTAGCTACGCAGATACGCAGTATTTT.

This rearrangement joins TRBV12-3 or TRBV12-4 to TRBJ1-1, with 7 bases aligning to TRBD1. The CDR3 has 13 amino acids. Germline trimming cut 8 bases from V and 11 bases from J; bases unmatched to any gene: 14. The CDR3 region is CASQNQGVGVAFF. The CDR3 nucleotides are TGTGCCAGCCAAAATCAGGGGGTCGGGGTGGCTTTCTTT.

This clonotype has at least ten counts. The genes are TRBV28 and TRBJ2-7; tentatively, D is TRBD1 (6 bases). Germline assignment: CDR1 MDHEN and CDR2 SYDVKM. V shed 9 bases and J shed 4 bases, with 10 bases lying between them. CDR3 length equals 11 residues. The chain's CDR3 is CARDRGYEQYV. The CDR3 nucleotides are TGTGCCAGGGACAGAGGTTACGAGCAGTACGTC.

In this sample, this clonotype turned up many times. The genes are TRBV29-1 and TRBJ1-4; D is ambiguous. Germline loops: CDR1 SQVTM, CDR2 ANQGSEA. The CDR3 has 14 amino acids. V was clipped by 6 bases and J by 5 bases, with 16 bases between them. The CDR3 is CSVVSLLGNEKLFF. The CDR3 DNA follows: TGCAGCGTCGTCTCCTTGTTGGGGAATGAAAAACTGTTTTTT.

A few counts support this clonotype. The gene calls are TRBV6-1 and TRBJ1-5, with D possibly being TRBD1 (5 bases). This CDR3 contains 14 residues. V lost 9 bases, J lost 3 bases, and 15 bases lay in between. Germline lookup yields CDR1 MNHNS and CDR2 SASEGT. CDR3 DNA sequence: TGTGCCAGTGGGCGGCCAGGGACCAATCAGCCCCAGCATTTT. Protein product: CASGRPGTNQPQHF.

The J gene is TRBJ1-2, the V gene TRBV6-5; unclear D gene. CDR1 is MNHEY and CDR2 is SVGAGI in the germline V gene. The CDR3 length is 12 residues. The V gene lost 5 bases and the J gene lost 3 bases, with 7 bases spanning the gap. The CDR3 DNA is TGTGCCAGCAGTGCAGGAGACTATGGCTACACCTTC. Its translation is CASSAGDYGYTF.

At least ten counts were recorded for this clonotype. The chain is built from TRBV24-1 and TRBJ2-2; 9 bases line up with TRBD1. Germline CDR1 is KGHDR and CDR2 is SFDVKD. The CDR3 has 15 amino acids. V gave up 0 bases and J gave up 5 bases; unmatched junction bases: 0. CDR3 bases: TGTGCCACCAGTGATTTGGGACAGGGGACCGGGGAGCTGTTTTTT. This translates into CATSDLGQGTGELFF.

There are many counts of this clonotype. The chain combines TRBV7-2 with TRBJ2-7, with D unclear. CDR1 and CDR2 from the germline V gene are SGHTA and FQGNSA. This CDR3 has 11 residues. The V and J ends lost 6 bases and 3 bases respectively, with 6 bases between them. The CDR3 DNA sequence: TGTGCCAGCAGTTTACGCTACGAGCAGTACTTC. Residues: CASSLRYEQYF.

This clonotype showed up many times. V usage is TRBV12-3 or TRBV12-4 and J usage is TRBJ1-5; 9 bases agree with TRBD1. The V and J ends lost 5 bases and 6 bases, in that order; junction bases with no gene match: 2. The CDR3 extends over 13 amino acids. Written as DNA, the CDR3 is TGTGCCAGCAGTGACAGGGGGACTCAGCCCCAGCATTTT. Protein: CASSDRGTQPQHF.

This clonotype was recorded at least ten times. The chain links TRBV7-9 to TRBJ1-3; D uncertain. The CDR3 runs 14 residues. Deletions cut 1 base from V and 7 bases from J, with 11 bases between. The germline CDR1 and CDR2 sequences are SEHNR and FQNEAQ (reference sequence). In nucleotides, the CDR3 is TGTGCCAGCAGCTTAGAACTGTTTCGGAACACCATATATTTT. The encoded protein is CASSLELFRNTIYF.

This clonotype was counted only a few times. This chain uses TRBV7-2 with TRBJ2-3, with D hard to call. This CDR3 is 15 amino acids long. With 4 bases removed from V and 0 bases from J, the gap between germline ends came to 11 bases. Germline CDR1 reads SGHTA; CDR2 reads FQGNSA. The CDR3 sequence: CASSSLSLSTDTQYF. Here the CDR3 DNA reads TGTGCCAGCAGCTCCCTAAGCTTGAGCACAGATACGCAGTATTTT.